This T cell receptor beta chain appears in the sequencing data of a study of cytotoxic CD8 clonotypes in ibrutinib-treated CLL. The study's findings and limits: Clonality climbed at ibrutinib response, then dropped toward baseline at progression. Circulating CD8+ T-cell counts were tracked by baseline clonality, which exceeded that of age-matched healthy donors.

This CDR3 is built from 17 residues. After removal of 4 bases from V and 4 bases from J, the junction contained 8 bases not matched to a gene. Germline CDR1 reads SGHAT; CDR2 reads FQNNGV. Assay used: immunoSEQ multiplex PCR; TCRdb lists only in-frame clones, some missing. This table has about 300,000 clones, around 76% appearing once. This clone occurred a few times. Its antigen remains unidentified. This receptor was identified in a human donor with chronic lymphocytic leukemia. The sample was PBMCs, taken at disease progression, from a patient treated with ibrutinib. The chain carries TRBV11-2 and TRBJ2-2; 11 bases align to TRBD2. The CDR3 reads CASSYLGTSGSTGELFF. CDR3 DNA: TGTGCCAGCAGCTATCTGGGGACTAGCGGCAGCACCGGGGAGCTGTTTTTT.